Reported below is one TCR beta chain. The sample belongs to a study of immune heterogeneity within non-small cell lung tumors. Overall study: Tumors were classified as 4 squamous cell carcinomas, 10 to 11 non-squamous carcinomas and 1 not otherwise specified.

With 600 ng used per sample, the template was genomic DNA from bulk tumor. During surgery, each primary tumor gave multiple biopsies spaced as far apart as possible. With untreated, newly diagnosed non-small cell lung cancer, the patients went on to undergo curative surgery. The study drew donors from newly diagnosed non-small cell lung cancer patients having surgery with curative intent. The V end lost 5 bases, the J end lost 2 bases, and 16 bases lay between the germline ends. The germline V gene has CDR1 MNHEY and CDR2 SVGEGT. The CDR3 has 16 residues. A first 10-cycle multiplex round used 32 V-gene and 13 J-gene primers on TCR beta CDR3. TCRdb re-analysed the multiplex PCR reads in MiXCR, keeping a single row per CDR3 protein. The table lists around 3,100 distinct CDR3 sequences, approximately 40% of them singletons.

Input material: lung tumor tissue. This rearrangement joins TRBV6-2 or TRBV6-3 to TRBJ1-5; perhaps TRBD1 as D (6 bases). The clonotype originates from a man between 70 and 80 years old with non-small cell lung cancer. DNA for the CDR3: TGTGCCAGCAGTGCCGAGTCAGGGGCCGGCAATCAGCCCCAGCATTTT. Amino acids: CASSAESGAGNQPQHF.